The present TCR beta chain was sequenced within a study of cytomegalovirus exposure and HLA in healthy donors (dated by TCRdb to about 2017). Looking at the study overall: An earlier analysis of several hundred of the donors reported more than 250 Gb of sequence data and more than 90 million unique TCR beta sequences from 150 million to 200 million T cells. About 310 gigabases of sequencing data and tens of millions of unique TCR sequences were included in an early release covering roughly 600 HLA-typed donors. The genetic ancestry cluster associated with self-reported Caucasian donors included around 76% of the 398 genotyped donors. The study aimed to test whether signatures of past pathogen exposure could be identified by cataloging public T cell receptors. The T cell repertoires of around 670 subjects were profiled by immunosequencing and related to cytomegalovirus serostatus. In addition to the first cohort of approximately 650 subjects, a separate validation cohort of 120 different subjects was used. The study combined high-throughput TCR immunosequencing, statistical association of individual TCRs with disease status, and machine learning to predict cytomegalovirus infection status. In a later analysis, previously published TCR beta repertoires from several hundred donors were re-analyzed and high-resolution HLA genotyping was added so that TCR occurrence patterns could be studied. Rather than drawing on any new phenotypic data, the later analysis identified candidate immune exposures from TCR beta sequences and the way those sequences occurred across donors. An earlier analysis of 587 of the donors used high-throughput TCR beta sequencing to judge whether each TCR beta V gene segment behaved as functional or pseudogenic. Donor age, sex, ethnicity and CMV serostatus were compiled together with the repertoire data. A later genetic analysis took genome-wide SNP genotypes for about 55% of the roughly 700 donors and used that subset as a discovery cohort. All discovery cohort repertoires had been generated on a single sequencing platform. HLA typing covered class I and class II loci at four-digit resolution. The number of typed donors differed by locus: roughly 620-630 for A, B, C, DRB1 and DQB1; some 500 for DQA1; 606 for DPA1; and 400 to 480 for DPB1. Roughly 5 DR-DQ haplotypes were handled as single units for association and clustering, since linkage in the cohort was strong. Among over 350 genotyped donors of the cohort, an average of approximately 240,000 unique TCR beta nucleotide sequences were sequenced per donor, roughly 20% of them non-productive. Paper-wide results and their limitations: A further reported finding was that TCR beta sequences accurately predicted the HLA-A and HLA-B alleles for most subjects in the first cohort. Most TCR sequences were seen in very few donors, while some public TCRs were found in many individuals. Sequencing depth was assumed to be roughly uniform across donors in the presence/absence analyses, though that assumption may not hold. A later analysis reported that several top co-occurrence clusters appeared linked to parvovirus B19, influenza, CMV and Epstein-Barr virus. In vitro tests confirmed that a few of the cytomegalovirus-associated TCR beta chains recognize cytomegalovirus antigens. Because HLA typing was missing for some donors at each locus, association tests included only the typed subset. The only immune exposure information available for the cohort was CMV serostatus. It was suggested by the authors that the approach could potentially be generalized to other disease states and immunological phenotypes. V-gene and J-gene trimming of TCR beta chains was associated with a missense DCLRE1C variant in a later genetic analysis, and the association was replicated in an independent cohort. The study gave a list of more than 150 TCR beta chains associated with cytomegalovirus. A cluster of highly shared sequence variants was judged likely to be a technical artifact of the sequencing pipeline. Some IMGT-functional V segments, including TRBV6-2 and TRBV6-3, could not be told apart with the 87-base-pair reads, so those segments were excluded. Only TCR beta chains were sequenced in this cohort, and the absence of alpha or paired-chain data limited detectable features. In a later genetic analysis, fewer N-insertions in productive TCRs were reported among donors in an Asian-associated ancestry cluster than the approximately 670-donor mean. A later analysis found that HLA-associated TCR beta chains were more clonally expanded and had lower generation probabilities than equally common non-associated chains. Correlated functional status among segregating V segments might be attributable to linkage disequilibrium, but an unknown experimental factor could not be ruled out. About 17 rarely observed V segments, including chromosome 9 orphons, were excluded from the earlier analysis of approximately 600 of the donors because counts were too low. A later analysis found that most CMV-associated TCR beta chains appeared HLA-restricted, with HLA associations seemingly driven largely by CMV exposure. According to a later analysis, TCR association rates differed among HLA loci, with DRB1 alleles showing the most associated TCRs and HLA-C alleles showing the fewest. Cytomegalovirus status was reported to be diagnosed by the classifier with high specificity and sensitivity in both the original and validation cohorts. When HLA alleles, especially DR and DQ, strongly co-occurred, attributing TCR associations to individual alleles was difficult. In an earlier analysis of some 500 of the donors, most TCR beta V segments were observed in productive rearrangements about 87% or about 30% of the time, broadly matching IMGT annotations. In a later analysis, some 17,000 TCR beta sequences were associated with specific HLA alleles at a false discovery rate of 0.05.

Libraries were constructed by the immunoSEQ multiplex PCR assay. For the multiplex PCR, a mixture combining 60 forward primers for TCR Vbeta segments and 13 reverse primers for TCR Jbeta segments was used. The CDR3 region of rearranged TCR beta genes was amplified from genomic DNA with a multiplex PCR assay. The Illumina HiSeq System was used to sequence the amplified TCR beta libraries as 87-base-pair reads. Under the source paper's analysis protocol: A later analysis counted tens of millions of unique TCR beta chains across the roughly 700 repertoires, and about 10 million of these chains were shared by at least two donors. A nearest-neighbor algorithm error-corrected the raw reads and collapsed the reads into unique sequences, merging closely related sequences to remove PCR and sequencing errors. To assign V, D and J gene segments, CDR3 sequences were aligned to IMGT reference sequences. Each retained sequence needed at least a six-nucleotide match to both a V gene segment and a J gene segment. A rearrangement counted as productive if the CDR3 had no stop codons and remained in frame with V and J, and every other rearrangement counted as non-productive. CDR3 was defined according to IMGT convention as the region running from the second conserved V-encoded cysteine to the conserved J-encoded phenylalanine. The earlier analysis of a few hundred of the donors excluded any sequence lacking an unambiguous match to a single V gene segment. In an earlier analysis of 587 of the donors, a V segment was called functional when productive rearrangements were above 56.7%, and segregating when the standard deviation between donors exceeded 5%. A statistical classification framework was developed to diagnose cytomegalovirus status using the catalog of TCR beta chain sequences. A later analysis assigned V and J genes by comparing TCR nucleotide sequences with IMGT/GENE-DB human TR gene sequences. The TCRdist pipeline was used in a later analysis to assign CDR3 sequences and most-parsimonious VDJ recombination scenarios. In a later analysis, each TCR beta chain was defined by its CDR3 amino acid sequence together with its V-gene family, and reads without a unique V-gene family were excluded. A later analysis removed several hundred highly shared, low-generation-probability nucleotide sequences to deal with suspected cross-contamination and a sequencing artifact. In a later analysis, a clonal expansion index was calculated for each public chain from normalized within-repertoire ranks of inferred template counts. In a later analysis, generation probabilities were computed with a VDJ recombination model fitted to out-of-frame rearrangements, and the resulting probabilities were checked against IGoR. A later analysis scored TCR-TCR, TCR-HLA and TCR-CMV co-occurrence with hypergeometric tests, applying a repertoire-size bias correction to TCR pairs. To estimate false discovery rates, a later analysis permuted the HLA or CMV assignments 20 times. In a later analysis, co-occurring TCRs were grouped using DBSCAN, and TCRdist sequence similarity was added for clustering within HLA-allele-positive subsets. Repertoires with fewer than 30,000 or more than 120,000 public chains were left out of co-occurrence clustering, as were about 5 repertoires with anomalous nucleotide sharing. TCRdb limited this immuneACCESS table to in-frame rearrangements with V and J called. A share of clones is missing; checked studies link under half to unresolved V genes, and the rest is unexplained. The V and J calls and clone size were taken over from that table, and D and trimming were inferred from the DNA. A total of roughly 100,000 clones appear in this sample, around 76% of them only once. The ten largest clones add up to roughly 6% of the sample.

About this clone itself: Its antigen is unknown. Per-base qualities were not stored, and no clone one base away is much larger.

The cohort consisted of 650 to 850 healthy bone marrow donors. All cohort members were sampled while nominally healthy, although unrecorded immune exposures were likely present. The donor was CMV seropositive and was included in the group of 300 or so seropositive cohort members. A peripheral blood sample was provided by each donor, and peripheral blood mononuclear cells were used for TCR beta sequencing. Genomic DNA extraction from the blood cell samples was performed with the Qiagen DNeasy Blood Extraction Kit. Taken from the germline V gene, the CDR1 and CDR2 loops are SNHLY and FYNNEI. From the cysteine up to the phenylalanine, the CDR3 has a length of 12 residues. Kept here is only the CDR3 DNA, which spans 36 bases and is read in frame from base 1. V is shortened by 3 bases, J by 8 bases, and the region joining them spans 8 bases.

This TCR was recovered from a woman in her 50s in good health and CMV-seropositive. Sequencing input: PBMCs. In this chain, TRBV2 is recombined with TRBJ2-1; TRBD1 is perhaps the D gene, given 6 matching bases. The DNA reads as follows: TGTGCCAGCAGTGACAGGGGCGATGAGCAGTTCTTC. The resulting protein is CASSDRGDEQFF. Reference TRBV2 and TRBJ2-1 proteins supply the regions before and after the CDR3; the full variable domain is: EPEVTQTPSHQVTQMGQEVILRCVPISNHLYFYWYRQILGQKVEFLVSFYNNEISEKSEIFDDQFSVERPDGSNFTLKIRSTKLEDSAMYFCASSDRGDEQFFGPGTRLTVL.